These T cell receptor beta chains were read from a single sample in a study of identical twins. TCRdb passed the 5' RACE reads through MiXCR, listing each CDR3 protein once. The sample holds around 220,000 distinct CDR3 sequences, about an eighth seen once. The sample consisted of memory (CD45RO+) T cells sorted from blood. These TCRs come from a woman between 18 and 30 years old in good health. CDR3s include the opening cysteine and the closing phenylalanine or tryptophan. Fields, in order: CDR3 protein, CDR3 DNA, J gene, V gene, D gene, clone size. A D gene is named only where the DNA matches it firmly. Clone sizes are given selectively: once, few, many, or a class where the clone is expanded.

cdr3_aa: CASSPQTEYEQYF
cdr3_nt: TGTGCCAGCAGCCCACAGACAGAATACGAGCAGTACTTC
j_call: TRBJ2-7
v_call: TRBV7-2
d_call: -
clone_size: few

cdr3_aa: CSSGLAGSYQETQYF
cdr3_nt: TGCAGCTCGGGACTAGCGGGTTCGTACCAAGAGACCCAGTACTTC
j_call: TRBJ2-5
v_call: TRBV20-1
d_call: TRBD2
clone_size: -

cdr3_aa: CAISELSGLNEQFF
cdr3_nt: TGTGCCATCAGTGAGTTGAGTGGGCTGAATGAGCAGTTCTTC
j_call: TRBJ2-1
v_call: TRBV10-3
d_call: -
clone_size: -

cdr3_aa: CASRGEGRFTYEQYF
cdr3_nt: TGTGCCAGCAGGGGCGAGGGACGCTTTACCTACGAGCAGTACTTC
j_call: TRBJ2-7
v_call: TRBV7-9
d_call: -
clone_size: -

cdr3_aa: CASNFDREGFGRGDTGELFF
cdr3_nt: TGTGCCAGTAACTTCGACAGGGAAGGGTTCGGGAGAGGTGACACCGGGGAGCTGTTTTTT
j_call: TRBJ2-2
v_call: TRBV6-2/TRBV6-3
d_call: -
clone_size: few

cdr3_aa: CATSDGTSNTQYF
cdr3_nt: TGTGCCACCAGTGATGGGACTTCAAATACGCAGTATTTT
j_call: TRBJ2-3
v_call: TRBV24-1
d_call: -
clone_size: few

cdr3_aa: CASSPGTSGRRYEQYF
cdr3_nt: TGTGCCAGCAGTCCAGGGACTAGCGGGAGGAGGTACGAGCAGTACTTC
j_call: TRBJ2-7
v_call: TRBV12-3/TRBV12-4
d_call: TRBD2
clone_size: -

cdr3_aa: CASSIHYGYTF
cdr3_nt: TGTGCCAGCAGCATTCACTATGGCTACACCTTC
j_call: TRBJ1-2
v_call: TRBV3-1
d_call: -
clone_size: -

cdr3_aa: CASSPWEGRNTEAFF
cdr3_nt: TGTGCCAGCAGTCCCTGGGAGGGGAGGAACACTGAAGCTTTCTTT
j_call: TRBJ1-1
v_call: TRBV28
d_call: -
clone_size: few

cdr3_aa: CASSFSVRSYEQYF
cdr3_nt: TGTGCCAGCAGTTTTAGCGTACGCTCCTACGAGCAGTACTTC
j_call: TRBJ2-7
v_call: TRBV12-3/TRBV12-4
d_call: -
clone_size: many

cdr3_aa: CSVGPREGGELFF
cdr3_nt: TGCAGCGTTGGACCTCGGGAAGGCGGGGAGCTGTTTTTT
j_call: TRBJ2-2
v_call: TRBV29-1
d_call: -
clone_size: few

cdr3_aa: CASSLVQEETQYF
cdr3_nt: TGTGCCAGCAGCTTGGTACAGGAAGAGACCCAGTACTTC
j_call: TRBJ2-5
v_call: TRBV5-6
d_call: -
clone_size: few

cdr3_aa: CAALTGLSLYEQYF
cdr3_nt: TGTGCCGCATTGACAGGTCTATCTTTATACGAGCAGTACTTC
j_call: TRBJ2-7
v_call: TRBV24-1
d_call: -
clone_size: few

cdr3_aa: CASSLAGAGNTIYF
cdr3_nt: TGTGCCAGCAGCTTAGCAGGGGCTGGAAACACCATATATTTT
j_call: TRBJ1-3
v_call: TRBV7-9
d_call: -
clone_size: -

cdr3_aa: CASSRDSHQPQHF
cdr3_nt: TGCGCCAGCAGCCGGGACAGCCATCAGCCCCAGCATTTT
j_call: TRBJ1-5
v_call: TRBV5-1
d_call: TRBD1
clone_size: -

cdr3_aa: CASSLTSRDTDTQYF
cdr3_nt: TGCGCCAGCAGCCTGACTAGTAGGGACACAGATACGCAGTATTTT
j_call: TRBJ2-3
v_call: TRBV5-1
d_call: -
clone_size: -

cdr3_aa: CASRTGTPGQETQYF
cdr3_nt: TGCGCCAGCAGGACCGGGACCCCCGGCCAAGAGACCCAGTACTTC
j_call: TRBJ2-5
v_call: TRBV5-1
d_call: -
clone_size: -

cdr3_aa: CASSQGLGTQYF
cdr3_nt: TGTGCCAGCAGCCAAGGGTTAGGAACCCAGTACTTC
j_call: TRBJ2-5
v_call: TRBV3-1
d_call: -
clone_size: few

cdr3_aa: CASSRTTGSYGYTF
cdr3_nt: TGTGCCAGCAGTCGAACCACAGGGTCTTATGGCTACACCTTC
j_call: TRBJ1-2
v_call: TRBV6-1
d_call: -
clone_size: few

cdr3_aa: CSATRDREKLFF
cdr3_nt: TGCAGTGCTACCCGGGACAGGGAAAAACTGTTTTTT
j_call: TRBJ1-4
v_call: TRBV20-1
d_call: TRBD1
clone_size: -

cdr3_aa: CASSQEPRPAADTQYF
cdr3_nt: TGCGCCAGCAGCCAAGAACCCCGCCCCGCAGCAGATACGCAGTATTTT
j_call: TRBJ2-3
v_call: TRBV4-1
d_call: -
clone_size: -

cdr3_aa: CASSLDLGQGVVEAFF
cdr3_nt: TGTGCCAGCAGTTTAGACCTGGGACAGGGGGTGGTCGAGGCTTTCTTT
j_call: TRBJ1-1
v_call: TRBV12-3/TRBV12-4
d_call: TRBD1
clone_size: -

cdr3_aa: CATSRGSGGAADTQYF
cdr3_nt: TGTGCCACCAGCAGGGGTAGCGGGGGGGCCGCCGATACGCAGTATTTT
j_call: TRBJ2-3
v_call: TRBV15
d_call: TRBD2
clone_size: -

cdr3_aa: CASLVLEETQYF
cdr3_nt: TGTGCCAGTCTGGTTTTGGAAGAGACCCAGTACTTC
j_call: TRBJ2-5
v_call: TRBV21-1
d_call: -
clone_size: few

cdr3_aa: CASSPTTDSYEQYF
cdr3_nt: TGTGCCAGCTCACCCACGACAGACTCCTACGAGCAGTACTTC
j_call: TRBJ2-7
v_call: TRBV18
d_call: -
clone_size: few

cdr3_aa: CATSSGALSSYEQYF
cdr3_nt: TGTGCCACCAGTAGTGGGGCCTTGAGCTCCTACGAGCAGTACTTC
j_call: TRBJ2-7
v_call: TRBV12-3/TRBV12-4
d_call: -
clone_size: -

cdr3_aa: CASSAGTPKYEQYF
cdr3_nt: TGTGCCAGCAGCGCCGGGACACCGAAATACGAGCAGTACTTC
j_call: TRBJ2-7
v_call: TRBV9
d_call: -
clone_size: few

cdr3_aa: CASSLAKLREQFF
cdr3_nt: TGTGCCAGCAGTTTAGCTAAGTTGCGTGAGCAGTTCTTC
j_call: TRBJ2-1
v_call: TRBV12-3/TRBV12-4
d_call: -
clone_size: few

cdr3_aa: CASSSAGTEAFF
cdr3_nt: TGTGCCAGCAGTTCAGCGGGCACTGAAGCTTTCTTT
j_call: TRBJ1-1
v_call: TRBV12-3/TRBV12-4
d_call: -
clone_size: -

cdr3_aa: CASRAWDYTDTQYF
cdr3_nt: TGTGCCAGCAGAGCATGGGACTACACAGATACGCAGTATTTT
j_call: TRBJ2-3
v_call: TRBV12-3/TRBV12-4
d_call: TRBD2
clone_size: once

cdr3_aa: CASSELVEETQYF
cdr3_nt: TGCGCCAGCAGTGAGCTAGTTGAAGAGACCCAGTACTTC
j_call: TRBJ2-5
v_call: TRBV10-2
d_call: -
clone_size: -

cdr3_aa: CSARDYNEQFF
cdr3_nt: TGCAGTGCTAGAGATTACAATGAGCAGTTCTTC
j_call: TRBJ2-1
v_call: TRBV20-1
d_call: -
clone_size: few

cdr3_aa: CSVRTSGRGGNEQFF
cdr3_nt: TGCAGCGTTAGGACTAGCGGGAGGGGGGGCAATGAGCAGTTCTTC
j_call: TRBJ2-1
v_call: TRBV29-1
d_call: TRBD2
clone_size: few

cdr3_aa: CASTSSTGRGEKLFF
cdr3_nt: TGTGCCAGCACCTCATCGACAGGGAGGGGTGAAAAACTGTTTTTT
j_call: TRBJ1-4
v_call: TRBV12-3/TRBV12-4
d_call: TRBD1
clone_size: many

cdr3_aa: CASSPQGDEQYF
cdr3_nt: TGTGCCAGCTCTCCCCAGGGAGACGAGCAGTACTTC
j_call: TRBJ2-7
v_call: TRBV18
d_call: -
clone_size: few

cdr3_aa: CASSLESAKEEQFF
cdr3_nt: TGTGCCAGCAGCTTAGAATCGGCGAAGGAGGAGCAGTTCTTC
j_call: TRBJ2-1
v_call: TRBV11-3
d_call: -
clone_size: -

cdr3_aa: CASSPKSVTEAFF
cdr3_nt: TGTGCCAGCAGCCCAAAATCGGTTACTGAAGCTTTCTTT
j_call: TRBJ1-1
v_call: TRBV3-1
d_call: -
clone_size: few

cdr3_aa: CASTPGLAGLTGELFF
cdr3_nt: TGTGCCAGCACCCCGGGACTAGCGGGACTAACCGGGGAGCTGTTTTTT
j_call: TRBJ2-2
v_call: TRBV28
d_call: TRBD2
clone_size: -

cdr3_aa: CASSYRDRLNTEAFF
cdr3_nt: TGTGCCAGCAGTTACAGGGACAGATTGAACACTGAAGCTTTCTTT
j_call: TRBJ1-1
v_call: TRBV6-5
d_call: TRBD1
clone_size: few

cdr3_aa: CASSQDRRRDTKSTSTDTQYF
cdr3_nt: TGTGCCAGCAGCCAAGATCGTCGCCGTGACACCAAATCCACTAGCACAGATACGCAGTATTTT
j_call: TRBJ2-3
v_call: TRBV4-2
d_call: -
clone_size: few

cdr3_aa: CSGTGDNYGYTF
cdr3_nt: TGCAGTGGGACCGGGGATAACTATGGCTACACCTTC
j_call: TRBJ1-2
v_call: TRBV20-1
d_call: -
clone_size: -

cdr3_aa: CASSLMTGTMETQYF
cdr3_nt: TGCGCCAGCAGCCTGATGACAGGGACTATGGAGACCCAGTACTTC
j_call: TRBJ2-5
v_call: TRBV4-3
d_call: -
clone_size: -

cdr3_aa: CSARAGAAEAFF
cdr3_nt: TGCAGTGCTAGGGCCGGGGCGGCTGAAGCTTTCTTT
j_call: TRBJ1-1
v_call: TRBV20-1
d_call: -
clone_size: -

cdr3_aa: CASKGYNEQFF
cdr3_nt: TGTGCCAGCAAAGGGTACAATGAGCAGTTCTTC
j_call: TRBJ2-1
v_call: TRBV11-3
d_call: -
clone_size: few

cdr3_aa: CASSYSSVTNYGYTF
cdr3_nt: TGTGCCAGCAGTTACTCGTCCGTCACTAACTATGGCTACACCTTC
j_call: TRBJ1-2
v_call: TRBV6-5
d_call: -
clone_size: few

cdr3_aa: CASSPRDRPFPF
cdr3_nt: TGTGCCAGCAGCCCGCGGGACAGGCCCTTTCCGTTT
j_call: TRBJ1-2
v_call: TRBV7-2
d_call: TRBD1
clone_size: -

cdr3_aa: CASRGIGAGELFF
cdr3_nt: TGTGCTTCCCGAGGGATCGGGGCCGGGGAGCTGTTTTTT
j_call: TRBJ2-2
v_call: TRBV12-3/TRBV12-4
d_call: -
clone_size: many

cdr3_aa: CASSQDRVVTQYF
cdr3_nt: TGTGCCAGCAGCCAGGACAGGGTGGTGACCCAGTACTTC
j_call: TRBJ2-5
v_call: TRBV7-6
d_call: TRBD1
clone_size: -

cdr3_aa: CAWSLGTEPYEQYF
cdr3_nt: TGTGCCTGGAGTTTGGGGACAGAGCCGTACGAGCAGTACTTC
j_call: TRBJ2-7
v_call: TRBV30
d_call: TRBD1
clone_size: few

cdr3_aa: CASTWDLAGASTRDEQFF
cdr3_nt: TGCGCCAGCACCTGGGATCTAGCGGGAGCGTCCACGAGGGATGAGCAGTTCTTC
j_call: TRBJ2-1
v_call: TRBV10-2
d_call: TRBD2
clone_size: few

cdr3_aa: CSASTWTGGFYEQYF
cdr3_nt: TGCAGTGCTAGTACCTGGACAGGGGGCTTTTACGAGCAGTACTTC
j_call: TRBJ2-7
v_call: TRBV20-1
d_call: TRBD1
clone_size: few

cdr3_aa: CASSIRHMNTEAFF
cdr3_nt: TGTGCCAGTAGTATCCGACACATGAACACTGAAGCTTTCTTT
j_call: TRBJ1-1
v_call: TRBV19
d_call: -
clone_size: few

cdr3_aa: CASSLDPSGFSGYTF
cdr3_nt: TGTGCCAGCAGCTTAGATCCTTCGGGGTTTTCTGGCTACACCTTC
j_call: TRBJ1-2
v_call: TRBV11-2
d_call: -
clone_size: few

cdr3_aa: CASSQEGLNYGYTF
cdr3_nt: TGTGCCAGCAGCCAAGAGGGGCTCAACTATGGCTACACCTTC
j_call: TRBJ1-2
v_call: TRBV3-1
d_call: -
clone_size: few

cdr3_aa: CASSPQTLHVNTEAFF
cdr3_nt: TGTGCCAGCTCCCCACAAACTCTACACGTGAACACTGAAGCTTTCTTT
j_call: TRBJ1-1
v_call: TRBV18
d_call: -
clone_size: few